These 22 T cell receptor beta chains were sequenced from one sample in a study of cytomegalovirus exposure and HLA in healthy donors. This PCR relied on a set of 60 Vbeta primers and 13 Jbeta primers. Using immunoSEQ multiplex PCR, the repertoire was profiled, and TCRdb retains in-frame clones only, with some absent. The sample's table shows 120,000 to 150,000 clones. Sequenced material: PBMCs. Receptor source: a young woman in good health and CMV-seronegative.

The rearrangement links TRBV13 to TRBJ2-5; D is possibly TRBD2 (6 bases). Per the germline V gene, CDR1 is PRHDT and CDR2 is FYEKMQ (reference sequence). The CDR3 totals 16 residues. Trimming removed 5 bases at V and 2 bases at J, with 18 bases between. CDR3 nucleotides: TGTGCCAGCAGCCCCCGAGGTAGCGGCCAACAAGAGACCCAGTACTTC. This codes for CASSPRGSGQQETQYF.

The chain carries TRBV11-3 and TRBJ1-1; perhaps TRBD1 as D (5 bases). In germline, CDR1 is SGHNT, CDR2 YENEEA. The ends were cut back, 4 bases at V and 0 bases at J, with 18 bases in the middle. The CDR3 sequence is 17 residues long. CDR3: CASSSSGLSVMNTEAFF. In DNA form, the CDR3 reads TGTGCCAGCAGCTCGTCAGGGTTAAGTGTGATGAACACTGAAGCTTTCTTT.

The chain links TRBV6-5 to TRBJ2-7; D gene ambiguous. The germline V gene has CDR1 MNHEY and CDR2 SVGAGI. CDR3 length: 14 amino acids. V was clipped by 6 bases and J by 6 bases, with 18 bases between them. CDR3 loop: CASRGPQGSGEQYF. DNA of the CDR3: TGTGCCAGCAGGGGCCCTCAAGGAAGTGGCGAGCAGTACTTC.

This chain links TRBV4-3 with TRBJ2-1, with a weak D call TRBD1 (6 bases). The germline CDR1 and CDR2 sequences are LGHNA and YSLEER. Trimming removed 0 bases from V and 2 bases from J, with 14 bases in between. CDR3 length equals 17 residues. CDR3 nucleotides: TGCGCCAGCAGCCAAGAATTCAGGGGCTCTCCCTACAATGAGCAGTTCTTC. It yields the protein CASSQEFRGSPYNEQFF.

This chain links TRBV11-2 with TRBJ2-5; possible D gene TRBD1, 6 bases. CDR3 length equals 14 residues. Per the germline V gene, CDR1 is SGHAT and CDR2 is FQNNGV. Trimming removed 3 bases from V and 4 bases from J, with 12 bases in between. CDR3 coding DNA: TGTGCCAGCAGCTTTACAGGGAACCCAGAGACCCAGTACTTC. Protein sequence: CASSFTGNPETQYF.

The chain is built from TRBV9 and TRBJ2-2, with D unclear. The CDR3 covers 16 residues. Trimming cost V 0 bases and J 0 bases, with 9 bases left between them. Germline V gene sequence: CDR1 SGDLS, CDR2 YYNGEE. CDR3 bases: TGTGCCAGCAGCGTAGGCGACTTTTCGAACACCGGGGAGCTGTTTTTT. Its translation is CASSVGDFSNTGELFF.

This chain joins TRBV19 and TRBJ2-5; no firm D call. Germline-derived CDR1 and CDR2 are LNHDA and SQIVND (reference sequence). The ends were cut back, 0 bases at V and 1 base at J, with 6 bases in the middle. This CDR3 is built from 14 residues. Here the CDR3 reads CASSIDPSQETQYF. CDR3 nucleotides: TGTGCCAGTAGTATAGATCCCAGCCAAGAGACCCAGTACTTC.

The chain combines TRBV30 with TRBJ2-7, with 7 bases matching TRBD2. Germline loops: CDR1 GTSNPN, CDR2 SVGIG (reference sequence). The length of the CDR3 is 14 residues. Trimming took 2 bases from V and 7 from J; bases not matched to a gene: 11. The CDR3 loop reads CAWSSSGPAGEQYV. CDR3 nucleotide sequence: TGTGCCTGGAGTAGCAGCGGCCCAGCGGGGGAGCAGTACGTC.

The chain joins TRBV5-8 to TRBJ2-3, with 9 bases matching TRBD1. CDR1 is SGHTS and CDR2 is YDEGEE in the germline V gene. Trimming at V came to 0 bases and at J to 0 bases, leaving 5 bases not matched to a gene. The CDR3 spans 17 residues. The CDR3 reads CASSLGATGGSTDTQYF. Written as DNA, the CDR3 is TGTGCCAGCAGCTTGGGGGCGACAGGGGGAAGCACAGATACGCAGTATTTT. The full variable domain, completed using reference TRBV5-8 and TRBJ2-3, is EAGVTQSPTHLIKTRGQQATLRCSPISGHTSVYWYQQALGLGLQFLLWYDEGEERNRGNFPPRFSGRQFPNYSSELNVNALELEDSALYLCASSLGATGGSTDTQYFGPGTRLTVL.

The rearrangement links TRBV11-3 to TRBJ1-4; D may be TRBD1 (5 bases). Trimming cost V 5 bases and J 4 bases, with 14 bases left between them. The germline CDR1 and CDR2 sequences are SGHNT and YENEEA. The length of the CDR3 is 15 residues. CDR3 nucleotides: TGTGCCAGCAGCCTCGGCGGGACGGTTAATGAAAAACTGTTTTTT. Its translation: CASSLGGTVNEKLFF.

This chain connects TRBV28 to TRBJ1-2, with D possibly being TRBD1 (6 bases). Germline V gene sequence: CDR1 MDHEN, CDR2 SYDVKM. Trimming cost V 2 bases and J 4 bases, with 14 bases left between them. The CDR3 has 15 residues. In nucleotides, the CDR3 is TGTGCCAGCAGTTTACCCCAGGGGATGCCCTATGGCTACACCTTC. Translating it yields CASSLPQGMPYGYTF.

The CDR3 reads CASSFSPGQGSTEAFF. The CDR3 DNA reads TGTGCCAGCAGCTTCTCACCGGGACAGGGGAGCACTGAAGCTTTCTTT. The chain couples TRBV11-3 to TRBJ1-1; TRBD1 matches at 10 bases. Germline loops: CDR1 SGHNT, CDR2 YENEEA. The V gene end was trimmed by 3 bases and the J gene end by 4 bases; junction bases not matched to a gene: 8. The CDR3 consists of 16 residues.

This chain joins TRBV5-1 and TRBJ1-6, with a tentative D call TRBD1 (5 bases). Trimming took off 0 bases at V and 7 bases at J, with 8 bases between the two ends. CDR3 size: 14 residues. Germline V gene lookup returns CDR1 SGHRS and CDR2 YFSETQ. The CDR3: CASSLGGGNSPLHF. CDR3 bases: TGCGCCAGCAGCTTGGGGGGCGGCAATTCACCCCTCCACTTT. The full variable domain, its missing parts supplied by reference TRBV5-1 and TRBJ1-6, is KAGVTQTPRYLIKTRGQQVTLSCSPISGHRSVSWYQQTPGQGLQFLFEYFSETQRNKGNFPGRFSGRQFSNSRSEMNVSTLELGDSALYLCASSLGGGNSPLHFGNGTRLTVT.

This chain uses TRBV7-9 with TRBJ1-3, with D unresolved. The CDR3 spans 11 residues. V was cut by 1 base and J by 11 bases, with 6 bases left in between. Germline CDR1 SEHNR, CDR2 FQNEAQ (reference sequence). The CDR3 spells CASSLGRPIYF. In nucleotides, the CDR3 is TGTGCCAGCAGCTTAGGGCGGCCCATATATTTT.

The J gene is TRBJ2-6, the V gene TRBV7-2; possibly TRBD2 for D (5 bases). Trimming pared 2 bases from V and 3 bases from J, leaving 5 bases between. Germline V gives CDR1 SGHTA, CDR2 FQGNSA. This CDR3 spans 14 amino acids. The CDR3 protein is CASSLRGGANVLTF. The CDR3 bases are TGTGCCAGCAGCTTACGGGGTGGGGCCAACGTCCTGACTTTC.

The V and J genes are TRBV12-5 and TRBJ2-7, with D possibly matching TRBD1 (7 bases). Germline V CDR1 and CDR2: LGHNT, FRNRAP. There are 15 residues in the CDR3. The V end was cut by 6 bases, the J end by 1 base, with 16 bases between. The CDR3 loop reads CASGRSQGGSYEQYF. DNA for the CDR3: TGTGCTAGTGGCCGCTCCCAGGGGGGTTCCTACGAGCAGTACTTC.

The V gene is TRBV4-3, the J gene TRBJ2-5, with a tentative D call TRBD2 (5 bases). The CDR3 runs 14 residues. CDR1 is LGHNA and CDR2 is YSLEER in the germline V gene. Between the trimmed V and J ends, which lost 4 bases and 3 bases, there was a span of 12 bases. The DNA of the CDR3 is TGCGCCAGCAGCCCCCTACTAGGGAAAGAGACCCAGTACTTC. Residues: CASSPLLGKETQYF.

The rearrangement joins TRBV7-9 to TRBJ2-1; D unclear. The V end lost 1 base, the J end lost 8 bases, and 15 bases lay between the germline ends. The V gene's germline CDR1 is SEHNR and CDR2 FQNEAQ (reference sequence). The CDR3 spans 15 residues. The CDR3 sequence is CASSLVGLDGHEQFF. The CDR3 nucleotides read TGTGCCAGCAGCTTAGTCGGTCTAGACGGCCATGAGCAGTTCTTC.

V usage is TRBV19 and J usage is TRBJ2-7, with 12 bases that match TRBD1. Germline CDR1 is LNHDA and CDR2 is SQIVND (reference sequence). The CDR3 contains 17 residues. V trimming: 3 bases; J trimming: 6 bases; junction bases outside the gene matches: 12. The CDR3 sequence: CASSMTGPGQGAAEQYF. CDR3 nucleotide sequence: TGTGCCAGTAGTATGACGGGACCGGGACAGGGGGCGGCCGAGCAGTACTTC.

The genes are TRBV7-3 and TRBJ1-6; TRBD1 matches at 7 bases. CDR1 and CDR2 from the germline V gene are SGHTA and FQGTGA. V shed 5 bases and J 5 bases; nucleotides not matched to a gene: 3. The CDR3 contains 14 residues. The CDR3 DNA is TGTGCCAGCAGCCTGGGACAGAATAATTCACCCCTCCACTTT. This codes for CASSLGQNNSPLHF.

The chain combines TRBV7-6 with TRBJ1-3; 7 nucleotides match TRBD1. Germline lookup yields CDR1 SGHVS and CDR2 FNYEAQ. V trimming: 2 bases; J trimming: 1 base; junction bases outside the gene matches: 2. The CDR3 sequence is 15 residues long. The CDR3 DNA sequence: TGTGCCAGCAGCTTAACAGGGGATTCTGGAAACACCATATATTTT. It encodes CASSLTGDSGNTIYF.

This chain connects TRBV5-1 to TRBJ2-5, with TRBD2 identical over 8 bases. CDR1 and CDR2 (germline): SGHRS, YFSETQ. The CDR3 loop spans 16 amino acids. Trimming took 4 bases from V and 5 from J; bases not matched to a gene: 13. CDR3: CASSRAGGRAWETQYF. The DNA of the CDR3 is TGCGCCAGCAGCCGTGCGGGAGGACGAGCGTGGGAGACCCAGTACTTC. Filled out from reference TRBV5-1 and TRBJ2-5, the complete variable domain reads KAGVTQTPRYLIKTRGQQVTLSCSPISGHRSVSWYQQTPGQGLQFLFEYFSETQRNKGNFPGRFSGRQFSNSRSEMNVSTLELGDSALYLCASSRAGGRAWETQYFGPGTRLLVL.